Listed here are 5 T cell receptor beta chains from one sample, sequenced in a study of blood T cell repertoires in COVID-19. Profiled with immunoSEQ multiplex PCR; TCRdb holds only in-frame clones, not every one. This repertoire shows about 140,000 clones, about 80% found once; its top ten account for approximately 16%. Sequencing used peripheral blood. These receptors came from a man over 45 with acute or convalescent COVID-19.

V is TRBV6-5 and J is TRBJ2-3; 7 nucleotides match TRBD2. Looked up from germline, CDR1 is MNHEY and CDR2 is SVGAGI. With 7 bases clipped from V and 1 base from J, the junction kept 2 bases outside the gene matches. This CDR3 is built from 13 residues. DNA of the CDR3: TGTGCCAGCAAGGCGGGGGGCACAGATACGCAGTATTTT. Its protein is CASKAGGTDTQYF.

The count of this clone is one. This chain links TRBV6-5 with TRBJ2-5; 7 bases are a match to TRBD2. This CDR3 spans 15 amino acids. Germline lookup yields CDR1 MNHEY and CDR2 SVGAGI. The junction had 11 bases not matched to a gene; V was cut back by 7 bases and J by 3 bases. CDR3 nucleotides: TGTGCCAGCAAGGGAGTGGGGGGGACTAAAGAGACCCAGTACTTC. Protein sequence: CASKGVGGTKETQYF.

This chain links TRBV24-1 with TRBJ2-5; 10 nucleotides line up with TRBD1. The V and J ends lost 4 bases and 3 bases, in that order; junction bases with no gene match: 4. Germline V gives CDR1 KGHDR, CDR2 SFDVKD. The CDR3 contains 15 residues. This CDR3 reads CATSERQGAEETQYF. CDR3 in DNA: TGTGCCACCAGTGAAAGACAGGGGGCTGAAGAGACCCAGTACTTC.

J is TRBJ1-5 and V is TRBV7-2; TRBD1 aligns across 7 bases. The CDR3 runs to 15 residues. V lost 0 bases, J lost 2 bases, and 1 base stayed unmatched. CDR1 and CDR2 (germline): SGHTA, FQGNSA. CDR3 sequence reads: CASSLAGQGNQPQHF. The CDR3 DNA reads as TGTGCCAGCAGCTTAGCTGGACAGGGCAATCAGCCCCAGCATTTT.

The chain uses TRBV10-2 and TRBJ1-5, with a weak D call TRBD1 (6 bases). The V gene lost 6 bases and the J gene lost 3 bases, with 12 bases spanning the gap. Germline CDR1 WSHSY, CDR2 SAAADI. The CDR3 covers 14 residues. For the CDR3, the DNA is TGCGCCAGCAGGGTGACAGGAAACAATCAGCCCCAGCATTTT. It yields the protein CASRVTGNNQPQHF.